This T cell receptor (beta chain) was captured in a study of shared T cell receptors in the human thymus. This CDR3 region has 15 residues. The germline V gene encodes CDR1 MNHNY and CDR2 SVGAGI (reference sequence). The V gene end was trimmed by 8 bases and the J gene end by 2 bases; junction bases not matched to a gene: 8. Repertoires were generated with immunoSEQ multiplex PCR, while TCRdb's copy carries only in-frame clones and drops some. The sample lists about 540,000 clones; 78% were seen once. These same data were also listed under a study on human thymus T cells. As that study records: Resections from corrective heart surgery supplied the thymus tissue. An apparent bias in V and J gene usage was seen in thymic and blood repertoires.

The J gene is TRBJ2-1, the V gene TRBV6-6; 8 bases align to TRBD2. The receptor's source is a boy under two years old with a congenital heart defect. The sequenced material came from thymocytes. The CDR3 DNA reads TGTGCCAGCTCGAAGCGGGAGTCAACCTACAATGAGCAGTTCTTC. Its translation: CASSKRESTYNEQFF.